The rows below give T cell receptor beta chains drawn from one sample of a study of T cells in Graves' hyperthyroidism and ophthalmopathy. Via MiXCR, TCRdb re-called the multiplex PCR reads, giving one row per CDR3 protein. There are about 300,000 distinct CDR3 sequences in the sample; roughly an eighth occur only once, and roughly 7.9% lies in the top ten. Sequencing input: blood. These receptors all stem from a woman aged 35 to 49 with Graves' hyperthyroidism. Each CDR3 is given with its conserved first and last residue. D genes are given only for firm matches. The size entry is marked missing in some rows and otherwise reads once, few, many or a size class.

D gene	V gene	J gene	clone size	CDR3 protein	CDR3 DNA
TRBD1	TRBV20-1	TRBJ1-2	many	CSARDRYRTGGYTF	TGCAGTGCTAGAGATAGGTACAGGACAGGGGGCTACACCTTC
TRBD2	TRBV20-1	TRBJ2-2	-	CSARDSLAGYTGELFF	TGCAGTGCTAGAGATAGCCTAGCGGGATACACCGGGGAGCTGTTTTTT
TRBD2	TRBV4-2	TRBJ2-1	-	CASSQSGLAGANEQFF	TGTGCCAGCAGCCAGTCTGGACTAGCGGGAGCCAATGAGCAGTTCTTC
-	TRBV7-2	TRBJ1-3	few	CASSLSMNTIYF	TGTGCCAGCAGCTTAAGCATGAACACCATATATTTT
TRBD1	TRBV7-9	TRBJ2-2	many	CASSSDRGTGELFF	TGTGCCAGCAGCTCGGACAGGGGAACCGGGGAGCTGTTTTTT
-	TRBV7-8	TRBJ2-3	many	CASRGNRGPTDTQYF	TGTGCCAGCAGGGGAAATCGTGGGCCCACAGATACGCAGTATTTT
TRBD1	TRBV2	TRBJ1-2	many	CARSGGGDGGYTF	TGCGCTCGATCAGGGGGAGGGGATGGTGGCTACACCTTC
-	TRBV5-1	TRBJ2-1	-	CASSFGNPNNNEQFF	TGCGCCAGCAGCTTCGGGAATCCGAATAACAATGAGCAGTTCTTC
-	TRBV7-9	TRBJ2-3	many	CASSLSPKGTDTQYF	TGTGCCAGCAGCTTATCCCCTAAGGGCACAGATACGCAGTATTTT
TRBD2	TRBV24-1	TRBJ2-3	many	CATSDFPGGRAEDTQYF	TGTGCCACCAGTGATTTTCCTGGCGGGAGGGCCGAAGATACGCAGTATTTT
TRBD2	TRBV20-1	TRBJ2-1	few	CSARDRTSGSYNEQFF	TGCAGTGCTAGAGATCGGACTAGCGGGTCGTACAATGAGCAGTTCTTC
TRBD1	TRBV12-3/TRBV12-4	TRBJ1-2	many	CASSQPPGQPNYGYTF	TGTGCCAGCAGTCAGCCCCCGGGACAGCCTAACTATGGCTACACCTTC
TRBD1	TRBV12-3/TRBV12-4	TRBJ2-7	many	CASSFGQGVPYEQYF	TGTGCCAGCAGTTTCGGACAGGGGGTCCCCTACGAGCAGTACTTC
TRBD2	TRBV10-3	TRBJ2-7	many	CAISERAREGGEQYF	TGTGCCATCAGTGAGAGGGCCCGGGAGGGCGGCGAGCAGTACTTC
-	TRBV12-3/TRBV12-4	TRBJ1-2	-	CASNLAANYGYTF	TGTGCCAGCAATTTGGCAGCGAACTATGGCTACACCTTC
TRBD1	TRBV5-1	TRBJ2-1	-	CASSLDPTGDNNEQFF	TGCGCCAGCAGCTTGGATCCGACAGGGGACAACAATGAGCAGTTCTTC
-	TRBV6-1	TRBJ2-3	many	CATHEPRADTQYF	TGTGCCACCCACGAACCTCGGGCAGATACGCAGTATTTT